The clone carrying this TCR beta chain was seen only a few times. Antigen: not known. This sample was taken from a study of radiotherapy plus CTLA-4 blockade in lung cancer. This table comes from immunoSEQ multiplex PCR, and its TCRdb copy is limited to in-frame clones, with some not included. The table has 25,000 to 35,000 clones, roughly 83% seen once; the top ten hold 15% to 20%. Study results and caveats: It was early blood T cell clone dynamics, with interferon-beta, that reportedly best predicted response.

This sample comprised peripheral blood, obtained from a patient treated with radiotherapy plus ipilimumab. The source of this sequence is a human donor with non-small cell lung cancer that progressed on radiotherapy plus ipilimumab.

The CDR3 spells CASSSRGSTAFF. Here the CDR3 DNA reads TGTGCCAGCAGTTCTAGGGGCTCTACGGCTTTCTTT. The rearrangement links TRBV28 to TRBJ1-1, with a tentative D call TRBD1 (5 bases). The CDR3 sequence is 12 residues long. CDR1 is MDHEN and CDR2 is SYDVKM in the germline V gene. The ends were cut back, 4 bases at V and 11 bases at J, with 14 bases in the middle.